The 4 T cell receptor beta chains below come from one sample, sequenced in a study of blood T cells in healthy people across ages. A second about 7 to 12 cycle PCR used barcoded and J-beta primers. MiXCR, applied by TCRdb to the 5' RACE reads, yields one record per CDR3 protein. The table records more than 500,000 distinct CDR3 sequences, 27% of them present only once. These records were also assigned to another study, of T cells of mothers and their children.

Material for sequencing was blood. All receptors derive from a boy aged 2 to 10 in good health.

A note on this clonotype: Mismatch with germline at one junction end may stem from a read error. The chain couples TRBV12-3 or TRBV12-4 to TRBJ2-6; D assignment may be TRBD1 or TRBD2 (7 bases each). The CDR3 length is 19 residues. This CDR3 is CASSLERDSGRSGANVPTF. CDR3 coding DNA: TGTGCCAGCAGTTTAGAGCGGGACAGCGGTCGCTCTGGGGCCAACGTCCCGACTTTC.

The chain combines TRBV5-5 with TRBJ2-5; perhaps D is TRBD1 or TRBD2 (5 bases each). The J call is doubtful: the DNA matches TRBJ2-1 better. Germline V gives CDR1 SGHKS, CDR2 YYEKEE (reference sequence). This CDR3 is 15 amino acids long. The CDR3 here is CASSDPGRPSDEQFF. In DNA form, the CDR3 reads TGTGCCAGCAGCGACCCGGGACGACCCTCCGATGAGCAGTTCTTC.

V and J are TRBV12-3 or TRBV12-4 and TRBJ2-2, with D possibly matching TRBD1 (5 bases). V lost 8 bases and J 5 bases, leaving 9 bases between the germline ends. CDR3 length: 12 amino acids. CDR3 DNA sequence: TGTGCCAGCCAGGGTCGGACCGGGGAGCTGTTTTTT. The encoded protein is CASQGRTGELFF.

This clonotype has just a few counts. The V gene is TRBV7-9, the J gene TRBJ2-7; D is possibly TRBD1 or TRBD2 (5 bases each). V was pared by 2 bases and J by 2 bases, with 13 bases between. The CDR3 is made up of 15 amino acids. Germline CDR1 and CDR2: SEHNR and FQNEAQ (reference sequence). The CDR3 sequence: CASSLMRGTPYEQYF. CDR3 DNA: TGTGCCAGCAGCTTAATGAGGGGCACCCCCTACGAGCAGTACTTC.